These 14 T cell receptor beta chains came from one sample sequenced in a study of T cell repertoires in cytomegalovirus infection. One entry per CDR3 protein, called by TCRdb with MiXCR from the reads. The data hold roughly 700,000 distinct CDR3 sequences, with 30% to 40% observed a single time. Their cognate antigens are unknown. The starting material was cultured PBMCs, obtained from culture after CMV antigen stimulation. All receptors derive from a human donor in good health (CMV status not recorded). Some clones in this sample may be carry-over from other donors' samples.

The chain employs TRBV11-2 and TRBJ1-1; no clear D gene. The CDR3 length is 15 residues. Trimming took 1 base from V and 0 from J, leaving 9 bases between them. CDR1 is SGHAT, CDR2 FQNNGV, per germline. The CDR3 nucleotides read TGTGCCAGCAGCTTAGTCGTTGGGATGAACACTGAAGCTTTCTTT. This encodes CASSLVVGMNTEAFF.

Points on this clonotype: The junction and the germline gene differ at one end; a read error may be behind it. As DNA, the CDR3 is TGTGCCAGCAGCGTAGCCCCCGGGGCGCGAGCGCAGTATTTT. This gives the protein CASSVAPGARAQYF. This chain connects TRBV7-8 to TRBJ2-3, with D perhaps TRBD1 or TRBD2 (5 bases each). Germline-derived CDR1 and CDR2 are SGHVS and FQNEAQ. This CDR3 region has 14 residues.

The rearrangement joins TRBV5-6 to TRBJ1-1; D is uncertain. This CDR3 region has 15 residues. CDR1 is SGHDT, CDR2 YYEEEE, per germline. The V gene lost 4 bases and the J gene lost 2 bases, with 15 bases spanning the gap. The CDR3 sequence: CASSPTGIDNTEAFF. In DNA form, the CDR3 reads TGTGCCAGCAGCCCAACGGGCATAGACAACACTGAAGCTTTCTTT.

This clonotype was counted a few times. The chain joins TRBV7-2 to TRBJ2-1; D possibly uses TRBD1 or TRBD2 (5 bases each). The CDR3 is made up of 14 amino acids. Germline lookup yields CDR1 SGHTA and CDR2 FQGNSA. Trimming took 5 bases from V and 9 from J, leaving 17 bases between them. CDR3 coding DNA: TGTGCCAGCAGCCCTGACCAGGGAGCCGGTGAGCAGTTCTTC. Protein product: CASSPDQGAGEQFF.

This chain uses TRBV15 with TRBJ2-1; maybe TRBD1 (6 bases). Germline V CDR1 and CDR2: LNHNV, YYDKDF (reference sequence). V was pared by 3 bases and J by 8 bases, with 14 bases between. The CDR3 is 14 residues long. The CDR3 loop is CATSRAGGTYEQFF. The DNA for the CDR3 is TGTGCCACCAGCAGGGCGGGTGGGACATATGAGCAGTTCTTC.

The table lists this clonotype with many counts. The chain has TRBV7-8 and TRBJ2-1, with no clear D. The germline V gene has CDR1 SGHVS and CDR2 FQNEAQ. The CDR3 extends over 14 amino acids. V was clipped by 0 bases and J by 5 bases, with 8 bases between them. Here the CDR3 reads CASSLASRDNEQFF. As DNA, the CDR3 is TGTGCCAGCAGCTTAGCTAGCCGGGACAATGAGCAGTTCTTC.

A few counts support this clonotype. V usage is TRBV7-2 and J usage is TRBJ1-2; D may be TRBD1 (6 bases). The CDR3 contains 14 residues. Germline assignment: CDR1 SGHTA and CDR2 FQGNSA. V was shortened by 4 bases and J by 0 bases, with 9 bases between the two germline ends. The CDR3 sequence: CASSSGQPNYGYTF. DNA of the CDR3: TGTGCCAGCAGCTCAGGACAGCCTAACTATGGCTACACCTTC. Full variable domain (outside the CDR3, taken from reference TRBV7-2 and TRBJ1-2): GAGVSQSPSNKVTEKGKDVELRCDPISGHTALYWYRQSLGQGLEFLIYFQGNSAPDKSGLPSDRFSAERTGGSVSTLTIQRTQQEDSAVYLCASSSGQPNYGYTFGSGTRLTVV.

The chain has TRBV28 and TRBJ1-1, with a weak D call TRBD1 (5 bases). Trimming shortened V by 6 bases and J by 5 bases, and 13 bases separated the two germline ends. This CDR3 spans 13 amino acids. Looked up from germline, CDR1 is MDHEN and CDR2 is SYDVKM. DNA of the CDR3: TGTGCCAGCAGCACCCAGGGATGGACTGAAGCTTTCTTT. Its protein product is CASSTQGWTEAFF.

The chain employs TRBV7-2 and TRBJ2-7, with 8 nucleotides matching TRBD2. The ends lost 5 bases at V and 1 base at J; junction bases unmatched: 4. CDR3 size: 14 residues. Germline V lookup: CDR1 SGHTA, CDR2 FQGNSA. The CDR3 nucleotides read TGTGCCAGCAGCAATAGCGGGGATTCCTACGAGCAGTACTTC. Amino acids: CASSNSGDSYEQYF.

The J gene is TRBJ2-1, the V gene TRBV14; 7 positions agree with TRBD1. This CDR3 has 14 residues. Germline V gives CDR1 SGHDN, CDR2 FVKESK. V trimming: 3 bases; J trimming: 4 bases; junction bases outside the gene matches: 3. The CDR3 loop reads CASSHWDSYNEQFF. CDR3 bases: TGTGCCAGCAGCCACTGGGACAGTTACAATGAGCAGTTCTTC.

This clonotype appeared a few times. This chain connects TRBV10-3 to TRBJ1-4, with D tentatively TRBD1 (5 bases). The CDR3 covers 13 residues. With 6 bases removed from V and 5 bases from J, the gap between germline ends came to 10 bases. Germline V lookup: CDR1 ENHRY, CDR2 SYGVKD. This CDR3 is CAIRGDGNEKLFF. CDR3 DNA sequence: TGTGCCATCAGGGGGGACGGGAATGAAAAACTGTTTTTT.

The CDR3: CASGGQGAAREQYF. DNA of the CDR3: TGTGCCAGCGGGGGACAGGGGGCCGCTCGTGAGCAGTACTTC. This chain links TRBV2 with TRBJ2-7, with 12 bases that match TRBD1. In germline, CDR1 is SNHLY, CDR2 FYNNEI. The ends lost 8 bases at V and 7 bases at J; junction bases unmatched: 9. The CDR3 is 14 residues long. The full variable domain, with the rest looked up from reference TRBV2 and TRBJ2-7, is EPEVTQTPSHQVTQMGQEVILRCVPISNHLYFYWYRQILGQKVEFLVSFYNNEISEKSEIFDDQFSVERPDGSNFTLKIRSTKLEDSAMYFCASGGQGAAREQYFGPGTRLTVT.

This sequence joins TRBV5-1 and TRBJ2-7; 9 positions match TRBD1. V shed 4 bases, J shed 2 bases, and the junction held 7 bases outside the gene matches. This CDR3 contains 15 residues. Germline V gene data show CDR1 as SGHRS and CDR2 as YFSETQ. In nucleotides, the CDR3 is TGCGCCAGCAGCCCGGACAGGGGCCAAACCTACGAGCAGTACTTC. Amino acids: CASSPDRGQTYEQYF.

The CDR3 loop reads CASRSHRGGRRNEQYF. The CDR3 DNA is TGTGCCAGCAGGTCCCACCGAGGGGGGCGGAGGAACGAGCAGTACTTC. The chain carries TRBV6-1 and TRBJ2-7; either TRBD1 or TRBD2 may fit D (6 bases each). Deletions cut 6 bases from V and 5 bases from J, with 23 bases between. The V gene's germline CDR1 is MNHNS and CDR2 SASEGT. The CDR3 covers 16 residues.